The 20 T cell receptor beta chains below come from one sample, sequenced in a study of radiation and T cells in renal cell carcinoma. Profiled with immunoSEQ multiplex PCR; TCRdb holds only in-frame clones, not every one. The profile shows 160,000 or so clones, about nine tenths of them singletons. Time point defined: blood 2 weeks post-SBRT. This sample's treatment: 15 Gy SBRT to primary tumor, nephrectomy 4 weeks later. The material sequenced was blood, taken from a patient whose treatment included radiotherapy and nephrectomy. These receptors came from a woman aged 45-60 years with renal cell carcinoma.

The chain links TRBV30 to TRBJ2-1; 7 bases fit TRBD1. Trimming removed 0 bases from V and 2 bases from J; junction bases left unmatched: 4. The CDR3 is 15 amino acids. Germline V gene lookup returns CDR1 GTSNPN and CDR2 SVGIG (reference sequence). Here the CDR3 reads CAWSVRDSTYNEQFF. The CDR3 bases are TGTGCCTGGAGTGTAAGGGACAGTACCTACAATGAGCAGTTCTTC.

This clone was found a few times. The chain uses TRBV1 and TRBJ2-5; the DNA was not used to check the table's D call, TRBD2. TRBV1 represents a pseudogene. This CDR3 comprises 18 residues. CDR3 sequence (DNA): TGCACCAGCAGCCAAGAAGGCCCTCTGGCAGACTGTTGTTGGACCCAGTACTTC. Protein sequence: CTSSQEGPLADCCWTQYF.

This clone was seen a single time. The chain is built from TRBV7-9 and TRBJ1-1; 8 bases line up with TRBD1. The CDR3 consists of 17 residues. CDR1 and CDR2 from the germline V gene are SEHNR and FQNEAQ (reference sequence). J lost 6 bases, V lost 4 bases, and 16 bases had no gene match. CDR3 in DNA: TGTGCCAGCAGCTATTCTATTTGGGCAGGGGGCGACGCTGAAGCTTTCTTT. Protein product: CASSYSIWAGGDAEAFF.

This chain uses TRBV2 with TRBJ2-7; TRBD1 is a possible D gene (6 bases). The CDR3 contains 14 residues. With 1 base removed from V and 3 bases from J, the gap between germline ends came to 10 bases. Per the germline V gene, CDR1 is SNHLY and CDR2 is FYNNEI. The CDR3 here is CASSEGGGDYEQYF. DNA of the CDR3: TGTGCCAGCAGTGAAGGAGGGGGAGACTACGAGCAGTACTTC.

This clone was seen just once. The V and J genes are TRBV2 and TRBJ1-5, with D maybe TRBD1 (6 bases). Germline V gene sequence: CDR1 SNHLY, CDR2 FYNNEI. The CDR3 covers 14 residues. V shed 6 bases and J shed 6 bases, with 15 bases lying between them. CDR3 sequence: CASRAPTGIQPQHF. CDR3 bases: TGTGCCAGCAGAGCACCTACAGGGATTCAGCCCCAGCATTTT.

The V gene is TRBV14, the J gene TRBJ1-4, with 7 bases lining up with TRBD1. Germline V gene lookup returns CDR1 SGHDN and CDR2 FVKESK. The CDR3 consists of 16 residues. V gave up 2 bases and J gave up 15 bases; unmatched junction bases: 18. The CDR3 sequence is CASSQSSGTDFLEMFF. The CDR3 DNA reads as TGTGCCAGCAGCCAATCATCCGGGACAGACTTTCTCGAGATGTTTTTT.

The chain links TRBV2 to TRBJ1-1, with D unclear. The CDR3 totals 19 residues. The germline V gene encodes CDR1 SNHLY and CDR2 FYNNEI. Trimming removed 1 base at V and 0 bases at J, with 21 bases between. This CDR3 reads CASSEGLGQVIQMNTEAFF. The CDR3 coding sequence is TGTGCCAGCAGTGAAGGTCTAGGGCAGGTTATTCAAATGAACACTGAAGCTTTCTTT.

This clone occurred a few times. The chain carries TRBV5-1 and TRBJ1-2; the match to TRBD1 covers 8 bases. This CDR3 comprises 15 residues. Trimming took 4 bases from V and 4 from J; bases not matched to a gene: 9. Germline V gene lookup returns CDR1 SGHRS and CDR2 YFSETQ. The CDR3 DNA sequence: TGCGCCAGCAGCCACGGACAGGGCCATATCTATGGCTACACCTTC. Amino acids: CASSHGQGHIYGYTF.

This chain joins TRBV4-1 and TRBJ2-7; D is perhaps TRBD2 (5 bases). The CDR3 covers 14 residues. V lost 4 bases and J lost 5, with 15 bases in between. The germline gives CDR1 MGHRA, CDR2 YSYEKL. DNA of the CDR3: TGCGCCAGCAGCCGAATCGGGGAAGGAGACGAGCAGTACTTC. It encodes CASSRIGEGDEQYF.

V usage is TRBV30 and J usage is TRBJ1-1; D is possibly TRBD1 (5 bases). The V end was cut by 5 bases, the J end by 4 bases, with 20 bases between. Germline CDR1 GTSNPN, CDR2 SVGIG (reference sequence). The CDR3 runs 15 residues. CDR3 protein: CAWDRTPAVGTEAFF. Written as DNA, the CDR3 is TGTGCCTGGGATCGGACACCAGCGGTGGGCACTGAAGCTTTCTTT.

The chain uses TRBV2 and TRBJ1-5; 7 nucleotides agree with TRBD1. CDR1 is SNHLY, CDR2 FYNNEI, per germline. The V and J ends lost 6 bases and 4 bases, in that order; junction bases with no gene match: 6. CDR3 length: 14 residues. In DNA form, the CDR3 reads TGTGCCAGCAGCGTGACAGGGAGGAATCAGCCCCAGCATTTT. Its translation is CASSVTGRNQPQHF.

As for this clone: Other DNA sequences of this sample code for an identical CDR3. J is TRBJ1-6 and V is TRBV5-6; possibly TRBD1 for D (5 bases). This CDR3 contains 13 residues. CDR1 and CDR2 from the germline V gene are SGHDT and YYEEEE. The germline V and J ends were trimmed by 0 bases and 7 bases, with 5 bases remaining between them. DNA of the CDR3: TGTGCCAGCAGCTTGGACAGGAATTCACCCCTCCACTTT. Its protein is CASSLDRNSPLHF.

V and J are TRBV5-1 and TRBJ1-1; 8 bases map to TRBD1. This CDR3 has 19 amino acids. Germline V gene lookup returns CDR1 SGHRS and CDR2 YFSETQ. After removal of 0 bases from V and 1 base from J, the junction contained 14 bases not matched to a gene. The DNA for the CDR3 is TGCGCCAGCAGCTTGGGGTTCTCCGCCAGGGGGCAAAGGAACACTGAAGCTTTCTTT. It specifies CASSLGFSARGQRNTEAFF. Full variable domain (remainder filled in from reference TRBV5-1 and TRBJ1-1): KAGVTQTPRYLIKTRGQQVTLSCSPISGHRSVSWYQQTPGQGLQFLFEYFSETQRNKGNFPGRFSGRQFSNSRSEMNVSTLELGDSALYLCASSLGFSARGQRNTEAFFGQGTRLTVV.

The V gene is TRBV7-9, the J gene TRBJ1-4; D not certain. The V gene lost 3 bases and the J gene lost 1 base, with 6 bases spanning the gap. CDR1 is SEHNR, CDR2 FQNEAQ, per germline (reference sequence). This CDR3 comprises 14 residues. For the CDR3, the DNA is TGTGCCAGCAGCTTCGGGGTAACTAATGAAAAACTGTTTTTT. Protein sequence: CASSFGVTNEKLFF.

The chain uses TRBV5-1 and TRBJ2-7; D might be TRBD2 (5 bases). Germline CDR1 is SGHRS and CDR2 is YFSETQ. CDR3 size: 15 residues. Trimming removed 4 bases from V and 0 bases from J, with 14 bases in between. This CDR3 is CASSPTRGSSYEQYF. The CDR3 DNA follows: TGCGCCAGCAGCCCCACGCGAGGGTCCTCCTACGAGCAGTACTTC.

The V and J genes are TRBV18 and TRBJ1-5, with 9 bases lining up with TRBD1. The CDR3 loop spans 16 amino acids. Germline assignment: CDR1 KGHSH and CDR2 LQKENI. Trimming cost V 3 bases and J 4 bases; bases outside gene matches: 7. The CDR3 nucleotides read TGTGCCAGCTCACCTCCCGGGACAGGGCTTAATCAGCCCCAGCATTTT. Protein sequence: CASSPPGTGLNQPQHF.

This clone was observed a handful of times. The CDR3 DNA sequence: TGTGCCAGCAGTGGGGAGGGTATGAACACTGAAGCTTTCTTT. The encoded protein is CASSGEGMNTEAFF. This chain connects TRBV2 to TRBJ1-1; D call uncertain. The CDR3 runs 14 residues. Looked up from germline, CDR1 is SNHLY and CDR2 is FYNNEI. Trimming stripped 4 bases from V and 0 bases from J, with 9 bases between.

The chain couples TRBV7-9 to TRBJ2-2, with a possible D match to TRBD2 (6 bases). The CDR3 is made up of 15 amino acids. V lost 1 base and J 3 bases, leaving 9 bases between the germline ends. Germline V gene data show CDR1 as SEHNR and CDR2 as FQNEAQ (reference sequence). CDR3 in DNA: TGTGCCAGCAGCTTAGGCGGGGCCCACACCGGGGAGCTGTTTTTT. Translated: CASSLGGAHTGELFF.

V and J are TRBV5-1 and TRBJ1-4; maybe TRBD1 (6 bases). Germline assignment: CDR1 SGHRS and CDR2 YFSETQ. The V end was cut by 7 bases, the J end by 8 bases, with 21 bases between. The CDR3 length is 15 residues. Here the CDR3 reads CASCRQQGSMEKLFF. The CDR3 DNA is TGCGCCAGCTGCAGACAACAGGGTTCGATGGAAAAACTGTTTTTT.

This chain uses TRBV5-4 with TRBJ1-2; D remains unclear. The germline V and J ends were trimmed by 4 bases and 3 bases, with 10 bases remaining between them. The CDR3 sequence is 13 residues long. The germline V gene encodes CDR1 SGHNT and CDR2 YYREEE (reference sequence). This CDR3 reads CASSNQNYYGYTF. DNA of the CDR3: TGTGCCAGCAGCAATCAGAACTACTATGGCTACACCTTC.